The 19 T cell receptor beta chains given below trace back to one sample, sequenced in a study of blood T cell repertoires in COVID-19. Profiling relied on immunoSEQ multiplex PCR, and the TCRdb table lists in-frame clones only, not all of them. This table has about 26,000 clones, 90% appearing once. Material for sequencing was peripheral blood. These receptors all stem from a man aged 65-85 years with acute or convalescent COVID-19.

The chain combines TRBV18 with TRBJ2-7, with TRBD2 matching 10 bases. V shed 3 bases and J 6 bases; nucleotides not matched to a gene: 2. Germline values: CDR1 KGHSH, CDR2 LQKENI. CDR3 length equals 13 residues. Here the CDR3 reads CASSPSGGGEQYF. CDR3 DNA sequence: TGTGCCAGCTCACCGAGCGGGGGGGGCGAGCAGTACTTC.

The chain carries TRBV28 and TRBJ1-4; 9 nucleotides line up with TRBD1. Germline values: CDR1 MDHEN, CDR2 SYDVKM. The ends lost 2 bases at V and 0 bases at J; junction bases unmatched: 4. CDR3 length equals 17 residues. CDR3 in amino acids: CASSLGTGMSTNEKLFF. Written as DNA, the CDR3 is TGTGCCAGCAGTTTAGGGACAGGGATGTCAACTAATGAAAAACTGTTTTTT.

V usage is TRBV27 and J usage is TRBJ2-2; 7 nucleotides align to TRBD1. CDR1 and CDR2 (germline): MNHEY, SMNVEV (reference sequence). The CDR3 is 13 amino acids. V was pared by 2 bases and J by 8 bases, with 2 bases of the junction left unmatched. The chain's CDR3 is CASSLGGQGELFF. CDR3 DNA: TGTGCCAGCAGTTTAGGGGGACAGGGGGAGCTGTTTTTT.

The chain carries TRBV6-6 and TRBJ1-3; D not resolved. Germline lookup yields CDR1 MNHNY and CDR2 SVGAGI (reference sequence). The CDR3 extends over 12 amino acids. The V end lost 10 bases, the J end lost 1 base, and 8 bases lay between the germline ends. CDR3 sequence: CAIQVSGNTIYF. DNA for the CDR3: TGTGCCATCCAGGTTTCTGGAAACACCATATATTTT.

The genes are TRBV27 and TRBJ2-2; TRBD1 is a possible D gene (6 bases). V gave up 5 bases and J gave up 6 bases, with 13 bases separating them. From germline, CDR1 is MNHEY and CDR2 SMNVEV (reference sequence). There are 14 residues in the CDR3. CDR3 nucleotides: TGTGCCAGCAGTCCGAACAGGGTATCCGGGGAGCTGTTTTTT. Its translation is CASSPNRVSGELFF.

The chain employs TRBV18 and TRBJ2-3; 7 bases map to TRBD2. Germline trimming cut 3 bases from V and 2 bases from J; bases unmatched to any gene: 5. This CDR3 is built from 15 residues. CDR1 is KGHSH and CDR2 is LQKENI in the germline V gene. CDR3 loop: CASSPGGRNTDTQYF. The CDR3 DNA sequence: TGTGCCAGCTCACCGGGAGGGAGGAACACAGATACGCAGTATTTT.

The chain employs TRBV6-6 and TRBJ1-1, with TRBD1 matching 7 bases. The V and J ends lost 4 bases and 1 base, in that order; junction bases with no gene match: 6. Germline-derived CDR1 and CDR2 are MNHNY and SVGAGI (reference sequence). This CDR3 region has 15 residues. The CDR3 is CASSLDRAENTEAFF. For the CDR3, the DNA is TGTGCCAGCAGTTTAGACAGGGCTGAGAACACTGAAGCTTTCTTT.

The chain is built from TRBV7-2 and TRBJ2-6; possible D gene TRBD1, 5 bases. The length of the CDR3 is 15 residues. Trimming left V 1 base short and J 2 bases short, with 6 bases between. CDR1 and CDR2 from the germline V gene are SGHTA and FQGNSA. CDR3 nucleotide sequence: TGTGCCAGCAGCTTAGTAGGGGCTGGGGCCAACGTCCTGACTTTC. Translation: CASSLVGAGANVLTF.

V usage is TRBV7-9 and J usage is TRBJ1-6; 8 positions agree with TRBD1. Germline values: CDR1 SEHNR, CDR2 FQNEAQ (reference sequence). The CDR3 extends over 15 amino acids. V dropped 5 bases and J dropped 9; count of bases not matched to a gene: 9. For the CDR3, the DNA is TGTGCCAGCAGCCCGGCCGGGACAGGAGGTTCACCCCTCCACTTT. Protein sequence: CASSPAGTGGSPLHF.

This CDR3 is CASSDSPGQGPQETQYF. CDR3 sequence (DNA): TGTGCCAGCAGTGATTCACCGGGACAGGGCCCCCAAGAGACCCAGTACTTC. J is TRBJ2-5 and V is TRBV25-1, with TRBD1 matching over 9 bases. The CDR3 runs to 17 residues. The V gene's germline CDR1 is MGHDK and CDR2 SYGVNS. V shed 3 bases, J shed 1 base, and the junction held 9 bases outside the gene matches.

This clone was seen a single time. The chain carries TRBV6-6 and TRBJ1-6, with 10 bases matching TRBD1. J lost 7 bases, V lost 6 bases, and 9 bases had no gene match. Looked up from germline, CDR1 is MNHNY and CDR2 is SVGAGI (reference sequence). CDR3 length equals 16 residues. Here the CDR3 reads CASSLPGQGKNSPLHF. The CDR3 coding sequence is TGTGCCAGCAGCCTACCGGGACAGGGGAAGAATTCACCCCTCCACTTT.

The rearrangement joins TRBV9 to TRBJ2-7, with D possibly being TRBD1 (5 bases). Germline CDR1 reads SGDLS; CDR2 reads YYNGEE. V was trimmed by 4 bases and J by 4 bases, leaving 6 bases between them. There are 11 residues in the CDR3. The CDR3 DNA reads TGTGCCAGCAGCCCAGGGTACGAGCAGTACTTC. This gives the protein CASSPGYEQYF.

This clone came up once. The rearrangement uses TRBV6-6 and TRBJ2-4; 7 bases line up with TRBD2. This CDR3 has 16 residues. V lost 0 bases to trimming and J lost 2 bases; unmatched junction nucleotides: 4. From germline, CDR1 is MNHNY and CDR2 SVGAGI (reference sequence). CDR3 residues: CASSYSWGGTKNIQYF. The CDR3 DNA sequence: TGTGCCAGCAGTTACTCTTGGGGGGGGACCAAAAACATTCAGTACTTC.

The chain couples TRBV16 to TRBJ2-1; TRBD2 matches at 7 bases. After removal of 1 base from V and 5 bases from J, the junction contained 8 bases not matched to a gene. This CDR3 comprises 16 residues. The germline V gene has CDR1 KGHSY and CDR2 FQNENV. CDR3 sequence: CASSQFLQRENNEQFF. Here the CDR3 DNA reads TGTGCCAGCAGCCAATTCCTCCAGCGGGAAAACAATGAGCAGTTCTTC.

V is TRBV23-1 and J is TRBJ2-7; weak D call: TRBD1 (6 bases). TRBV23-1 has ORF status, its function being uncertain. The CDR3 totals 16 residues. With 4 bases removed from V and 3 bases from J, the gap between germline ends came to 19 bases. CDR3 region: CASSLSTGTPNYEQYF. CDR3 in DNA: TGCGCCAGCAGTCTATCGACCGGGACACCAAACTACGAGCAGTACTTC.

The count of this clone is one. This chain joins TRBV10-3 and TRBJ2-2; tentatively, D is TRBD1 (6 bases). CDR3 size: 17 residues. Trimming left V 6 bases short and J 4 bases short, with 21 bases between. Germline V gene data show CDR1 as ENHRY and CDR2 as SYGVKD. The CDR3 sequence: CAISALDSRLATGELFF. CDR3 coding DNA: TGTGCCATCAGCGCCCTGGACAGTCGATTGGCCACCGGGGAGCTGTTTTTT.

The chain joins TRBV3-1 (or the pseudogene TRBV3-2) to TRBJ2-1, with D unclear. Trimming shortened V by 3 bases and J by 9 bases, and 6 bases separated the two germline ends. This CDR3 comprises 11 residues. Per germline, CDR1 LGHDT and CDR2 YNNKEL (reference sequence). The CDR3 region is CASSHSGEQFF. The CDR3 DNA follows: TGTGCCAGCAGCCATAGTGGTGAGCAGTTCTTC.

The chain links TRBV7-3 to TRBJ2-1; 7 positions agree with TRBD2. In germline, CDR1 is SGHTA, CDR2 FQGTGA. Losses at the gene ends were 2 bases for V and 7 bases for J; bases not matched to a gene: 5. There are 14 residues in the CDR3. The CDR3 bases are TGTGCCAGCAGCTTAGCGGGAGCCCGGAATGAGCAGTTCTTC. The encoded protein is CASSLAGARNEQFF.

The chain combines TRBV6-5 with TRBJ1-2; no definite D call. This CDR3 region has 15 residues. CDR1 is MNHEY and CDR2 is SVGAGI in the germline V gene. The V end was cut by 0 bases, the J end by 6 bases, with 14 bases between. CDR3 amino acids: CASSYSFSGGHGYTF. Written as DNA, the CDR3 is TGTGCCAGCAGTTACTCGTTCTCGGGAGGCCATGGCTACACCTTC.